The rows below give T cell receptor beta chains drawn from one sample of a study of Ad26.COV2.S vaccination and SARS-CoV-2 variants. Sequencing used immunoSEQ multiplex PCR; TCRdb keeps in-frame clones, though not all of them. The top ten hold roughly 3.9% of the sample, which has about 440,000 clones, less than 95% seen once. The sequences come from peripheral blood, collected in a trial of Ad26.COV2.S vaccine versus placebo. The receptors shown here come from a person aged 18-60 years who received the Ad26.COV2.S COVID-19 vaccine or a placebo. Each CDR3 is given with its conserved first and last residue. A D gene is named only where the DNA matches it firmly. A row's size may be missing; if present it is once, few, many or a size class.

TGTGCCAGCAGCTTAGTCGACTACACCTACGAGCAGTACTTC CASSLVDYTYEQYF TRBJ2-7 NA TRBV7-9 few
TGTGCCAGCAGCCGTGGAACAGGAATTGGAAACACCATATATTTT CASSRGTGIGNTIYF TRBJ1-3 NA TRBV7-6 NA
TGTGCCAGCAGTTTGACTAGCGGGAGTTCAGTAAGGCAAGAGACCCAGTACTTC CASSLTSGSSVRQETQYF TRBJ2-5 TRBD2 TRBV27 NA
TGTGCCAGCACCTATAAAGGGAGCTCCTACGAGCAGTACTTC CASTYKGSSYEQYF TRBJ2-7 NA TRBV28 NA
TGCGCCAGCAGCTTGCAGTCGGGAGGGCCCGATGAGCAGTTCTTC CASSLQSGGPDEQFF TRBJ2-1 TRBD2 TRBV5-1 NA
TGTGCCAGTAGTATATCAGGGTTGAGGGAGACCCAGTACTTC CASSISGLRETQYF TRBJ2-5 NA TRBV19 NA
TGTGCCAGCAGCTTAGATAGGTGGCAGCCCCAGCATTTT CASSLDRWQPQHF TRBJ1-5 NA TRBV11-2 NA
TGCGCCAGCAGCCAAGATCGGGCAGGGCAAGAGACCCAGTACTTC CASSQDRAGQETQYF TRBJ2-5 NA TRBV4-3 once
TGCGCCAGCAGCCAAGTACAATTTACCGGGACAGCCTTCTATGGCTACACCTTC CASSQVQFTGTAFYGYTF TRBJ1-2 TRBD1 TRBV4-1 NA
TGTGCCAGCAGTGGGATGAGGGGGGCACTGAACACTGAAGCTTTCTTT CASSGMRGALNTEAFF TRBJ1-1 NA TRBV6-2/TRBV6-3 NA
TGTGCCAGCTCAGGCTCACAGGGGACTCTGGAGACCCAGTACTTC CASSGSQGTLETQYF TRBJ2-5 NA TRBV18 NA
TGTGCCATCAGTGAGTCGACTCTAGGACAGGGTTCCGGGGAGCTGTTTTTT CAISESTLGQGSGELFF TRBJ2-2 TRBD1 TRBV10-3 NA
TGCGCCAGCAGCCAGGGCCCACTAGCGGGTCCCTACAATGAGCAGTTCTTC CASSQGPLAGPYNEQFF TRBJ2-1 TRBD2 TRBV4-3 NA
TGTGCCAGCAGCTTAGCTCTAACGACAGGGGTGAACGAGCAGTACTTC CASSLALTTGVNEQYF TRBJ2-7 TRBD1 TRBV7-9 NA
TGTGCCAGCAGTTGGGGAACCGAAAAACTGTTTTTT CASSWGTEKLFF TRBJ1-4 NA TRBV6-5 once
TGTGCTAGTGGTTTGGTAGGTCCGACAGGGGACACTGAAGCTTTCTTT CASGLVGPTGDTEAFF TRBJ1-1 TRBD1 TRBV12-5 NA
TGTGCCAGCAGTCCTAACCCACAGGGAGTATACGAGCAGTACTTC CASSPNPQGVYEQYF TRBJ2-7 NA TRBV25-1 NA
TGTGCCAGCAGTGCTAGCGGGAGACCCCTTAGTGAGCAGTTCTTC CASSASGRPLSEQFF TRBJ2-1 TRBD2 TRBV25-1 few
TGTGCCAGCAGCTTAACTTCGGTCAGGGTCACCGGGGAGCTGTTTTTT CASSLTSVRVTGELFF TRBJ2-2 NA TRBV7-3 NA
TGTGCCAGCAGTGGGACCGGGTCGACCTACGAGCAGTACTTC CASSGTGSTYEQYF TRBJ2-7 NA TRBV11-2 NA
TGTGCCAGCAGCGTAGACGTGAACACTGAAGCTTTCTTT CASSVDVNTEAFF TRBJ1-1 NA TRBV9 few
TGTGCCAGCAGCTTAAACAGAGGGCCAGATACGCAGTATTTT CASSLNRGPDTQYF TRBJ2-3 NA TRBV7-3 NA
TGTGCCAGCAGTTTTGGCCTAGCGGGGGTTAAGCTGTTTTTT CASSFGLAGVKLFF TRBJ2-2 TRBD2 TRBV28 NA
TGTGCCAGCAGTTTATCGTCCAGGGGCGGTGGGGAGACCCAGTACTTC CASSLSSRGGGETQYF TRBJ2-5 NA TRBV27 NA
TGTGCCAGCAGTTACCAGGGAAGTCCTAGCACAGATACGCAGTATTTT CASSYQGSPSTDTQYF TRBJ2-3 NA TRBV6-5 NA
TGTGCCAGCAGCGTAGTCCTCCCAGACAGGCTGGCCGGGGAGCTGTTTTTT CASSVVLPDRLAGELFF TRBJ2-2 NA TRBV9 NA
TGTGCCAGCAGCTTGGGTAGATACACAGATACGCAGTATTTT CASSLGRYTDTQYF TRBJ2-3 NA TRBV7-8 NA
TGTGCCAGCAGCTCCGCCGGGACAGGGGCCTACGAGCAGTACTTC CASSSAGTGAYEQYF TRBJ2-7 TRBD1 TRBV7-8 NA
TGTGCCAGCAGCGTAGCTTACCGGGAGAGGGGTGTAGGGTCCTACGAGCAGTACTTC CASSVAYRERGVGSYEQYF TRBJ2-7 NA TRBV9 NA
TGTGCCATCAGTGAGTCGAGGGCTAACTATGGCTACACCTTC CAISESRANYGYTF TRBJ1-2 NA TRBV10-3 NA
TGCGCCAGCAGCATCCCGGTGGGTAGCGGATCTAGCACAGATACGCAGTATTTT CASSIPVGSGSSTDTQYF TRBJ2-3 NA TRBV5-1 NA
TGTGCCAGCAGTATAGGGGGCAGTGAAGAGACCCAGTACTTC CASSIGGSEETQYF TRBJ2-5 TRBD1 TRBV6-2/TRBV6-3 NA
TGCAGCGTTGCAAGGACAGCAAACGCCTACGAGCAGTACTTC CSVARTANAYEQYF TRBJ2-7 NA TRBV29-1 NA
TGTGCCAGCAGCTTAAGAGGCCCTACCTCTCCAGGCGGCGATGAGCAGTTCTTC CASSLRGPTSPGGDEQFF TRBJ2-1 NA TRBV11-3 NA
TGTGCCAGCAGCTTATCGGGGGGCTTACGATACAATGAGCAGTTCTTC CASSLSGGLRYNEQFF TRBJ2-1 NA TRBV7-9 NA
TGTGCCAGCAGCTTAGCTCCTAGCGGGCTTAGCTCCTACAATGAGCAGTTCTTC CASSLAPSGLSSYNEQFF TRBJ2-1 TRBD2 TRBV7-6 NA
TGCGCCAGCAGCCAAGGGGTCGGGGGCGCGTACGAGCAGTACTTC CASSQGVGGAYEQYF TRBJ2-7 NA TRBV4-3 NA
TGTGCCAGCAGAGGTGCGGGTCTATCCTACAATGAGCAGTTCTTC CASRGAGLSYNEQFF TRBJ2-1 NA TRBV28 NA
TGTGCCAGCAGCTTTTTAGCAGGTACTGAAGCTTTCTTT CASSFLAGTEAFF TRBJ1-1 NA TRBV7-3 NA
TGTGCCAGCAGCCACCCCGCCCGGAAACCCTCCTACAATGAGCAGTTCTTC CASSHPARKPSYNEQFF TRBJ2-1 NA TRBV7-9 NA